One and the same sample provided the 10 T cell receptor beta chains below, sequenced in a study of radiation and T cells in renal cell carcinoma. As for time point: blood 4 weeks post-SBRT, at nephrectomy. Treatment defined: 15 Gy SBRT to primary tumor, nephrectomy 4 weeks later. Generated by immunoSEQ multiplex PCR, the TCRdb table keeps only in-frame clones and is missing some. There are 150,000 to 200,000 clones in the sample; about 87% occur only once, and about 11% lies in the top ten. The sample in question was blood, obtained from a patient whose treatment included radiotherapy and nephrectomy. All receptors derive from a woman between 45 and 65 years old with renal cell carcinoma.

The chain couples TRBV19 to TRBJ1-1, with unresolved D. There are 11 residues in the CDR3. Trimming left V 2 bases short and J 7 bases short, with 5 bases between. Looked up from germline, CDR1 is LNHDA and CDR2 is SQIVND (reference sequence). CDR3 bases: TGTGCCAGTAGTATAATCGATGAAGCTTTCTTT. Amino acid sequence: CASSIIDEAFF.

V usage is TRBV6-1 and J usage is TRBJ2-7; tentatively, D is TRBD1 (6 bases). The V end lost 5 bases, the J end lost 0 bases, and 8 bases lay between the germline ends. The germline gives CDR1 MNHNS, CDR2 SASEGT. The CDR3 totals 13 residues. The CDR3 region is CASSPGHSYEQYF. The CDR3, as DNA: TGTGCCAGCAGTCCGGGACACTCCTACGAGCAGTACTTC.

A few counts support this clone. The chain joins TRBV5-1 to TRBJ1-2; possible D gene TRBD1, 6 bases. Germline V gene lookup returns CDR1 SGHRS and CDR2 YFSETQ. Trimming removed 1 base from V and 7 bases from J, with 11 bases in between. This CDR3 has 13 amino acids. The CDR3 nucleotides are TGCGCCAGCAGCTTGAGGGGGGCTGGTGGCTACACCTTC. Its protein is CASSLRGAGGYTF.

This chain connects TRBV18 to TRBJ2-3; D is unresolved. The germline V gene encodes CDR1 KGHSH and CDR2 LQKENI. V lost 2 bases and J 2 bases, leaving 8 bases between the germline ends. The CDR3 has 14 residues. The CDR3 here is CASSPFDVTDTQYF. In DNA, the CDR3 is TGTGCCAGCTCACCATTTGACGTCACAGATACGCAGTATTTT.

V gene TRBV5-1 combines with J gene TRBJ1-2, with D perhaps matching TRBD1 (5 bases). There are 17 residues in the CDR3. Germline-derived CDR1 and CDR2 are SGHRS and YFSETQ. With 4 bases removed from V and 2 bases from J, the gap between germline ends came to 21 bases. The CDR3 here is CASSPNQGVGGNYGYTF. DNA of the CDR3: TGCGCCAGCAGCCCCAACCAAGGGGTCGGGGGAAACTATGGCTACACCTTC.

The genes are TRBV14 and TRBJ2-2; D is tentatively TRBD1 or TRBD2 (5 bases each). The CDR3 runs 12 residues. The V gene's germline CDR1 is SGHDN and CDR2 FVKESK. Deletions cut 5 bases from V and 7 bases from J, with 8 bases between. The CDR3 sequence is CASSWGFGELFF. In DNA form, the CDR3 reads TGTGCCAGCAGCTGGGGGTTCGGGGAGCTGTTTTTT.

The chain links TRBV9 to TRBJ2-1; TRBD2 might be the D (7 bases). Germline values: CDR1 SGDLS, CDR2 YYNGEE. Trimming pared 3 bases from V and 10 bases from J, leaving 17 bases between. The CDR3 runs to 14 residues. The CDR3 here is CASSGSGGALEQFF. The CDR3 region has the DNA TGTGCCAGCAGCGGAAGTGGGGGGGCCTTAGAGCAGTTCTTC.

The gene calls are TRBV7-8 and TRBJ2-1, with TRBD1 identical over 9 bases. Germline V gives CDR1 SGHVS, CDR2 FQNEAQ. With 2 bases clipped from V and 7 bases from J, the junction kept 9 bases outside the gene matches. This CDR3 has 16 amino acids. CDR3: CASSLNRGLLGNEQFF. CDR3 DNA sequence: TGTGCCAGCAGCTTAAACAGGGGGCTCCTTGGGAATGAGCAGTTCTTC.

The chain combines TRBV10-2 with TRBJ1-5; D gene uncertain. CDR1 and CDR2 (germline): WSHSY, SAAADI. V was clipped by 10 bases and J by 0 bases, with 7 bases between them. The CDR3 loop spans 12 amino acids. The CDR3 region is CATTGSNQPQHF. The CDR3, as DNA: TGCGCCACCACGGGTAGCAATCAGCCCCAGCATTTT.

The J gene is TRBJ2-5, the V gene TRBV13; D gene ambiguous. Germline CDR1 reads PRHDT; CDR2 reads FYEKMQ (reference sequence). V lost 10 bases to trimming and J lost 7 bases, with 13 bases between them. CDR3 length: 11 residues. The CDR3 is CATGTRGTQYF. In DNA form, the CDR3 reads TGTGCCACCGGAACCCGAGGGACCCAGTACTTC.